This T cell receptor (beta chain) was documented in a study of Ad26.COV2.S vaccination and SARS-CoV-2 variants. About the research overall: COV1001, an Ad26.COV2.S trial, supplied this vaccine-arm donor. Into the muscle, Ad26.COV2.S was dosed once or twice, 56 days apart.

Comments on this clone: The antigen remains unidentified. This sample includes further DNA sequences coding for the same CDR3.

Treatment specified: about 20 received Ad26.COV2.S at low or high dose, single or two shots; roughly 5 received placebo; per-sample allocation not given. Day 63 following the first vaccine or placebo injection was when the samples were taken. CDR3 length equals 15 residues. The germline CDR1 and CDR2 sequences are SGHRS and YFSETQ. Trimming removed 3 bases from V and 3 bases from J; junction bases left unmatched: 5. Repertoires were generated with immunoSEQ multiplex PCR, while TCRdb's copy carries only in-frame clones and drops some. The sample lists around 350,000 clones, 85% occurring once. Study results and limitations: Non-spike TCR breadth was similar in vaccine and placebo recipients. Those who received the vaccine showed greater spike-specific TCR breadth than those given placebo.

The gene calls are TRBV5-1 and TRBJ1-1, with 10 bases aligning to TRBD1. Sequencing was performed on peripheral blood, taken in a trial of Ad26.COV2.S vaccine versus placebo. This sequence was found in a person aged 18-65 years who received the Ad26.COV2.S COVID-19 vaccine or a placebo. The CDR3 DNA sequence: TGCGCCAGCAGCTCTCGGACAGGGGGAGACACTGAAGCTTTCTTT. Protein: CASSSRTGGDTEAFF.